Below are 27 T cell receptor beta chains sequenced from a single sample in a study of Tregs in tolerant kidney transplant recipients. TCRdb's table, derived via immunoSEQ multiplex PCR, lists solely in-frame clones and lacks some. The sample holds about 110,000 clones, around 90% seen once. The material was CD4+ T cells from blood, obtained before the transplant. Source of these receptors: a human donor who received a combined kidney and bone marrow transplant.

The chain links TRBV27 to TRBJ2-5, with 9 bases lining up with TRBD1. Germline trimming cut 6 bases from V and 5 bases from J; bases unmatched to any gene: 7. This CDR3 region has 14 residues. CDR1 and CDR2 from the germline V gene are MNHEY and SMNVEV (reference sequence). In DNA form, the CDR3 reads TGTGCCAGCAGGAACAGGGGGCTGGGGGAGACCCAGTACTTC. It yields the protein CASRNRGLGETQYF.

This chain connects TRBV4-2 to TRBJ2-1; a possible D gene is TRBD2 (5 bases). Germline V CDR1 and CDR2: LGHNA, YNFKEQ. V was cut by 4 bases and J by 8 bases, with 18 bases left in between. This CDR3 has 15 amino acids. The CDR3 loop reads CASSPVSTILDEQFF. For the CDR3, the DNA is TGTGCCAGCAGCCCAGTAAGTACTATACTAGATGAGCAGTTCTTC.

The rearrangement uses TRBV6-1 and TRBJ1-5; TRBD1 is a possible D gene (5 bases). This CDR3 has 16 residues. Deletions cut 2 bases from V and 0 bases from J, with 11 bases between. CDR1 is MNHNS, CDR2 SASEGT, per germline. The CDR3 nucleotides are TGTGCCAGCAGTGAATTGGGGCACCTTAGCAATCAGCCCCAGCATTTT. This gives the protein CASSELGHLSNQPQHF.

This rearrangement joins TRBV18 to TRBJ2-7; 8 positions agree with TRBD1. The V segment lost 3 bases and the J segment 2 bases; nucleotides outside the gene matches: 6. Germline lookup yields CDR1 KGHSH and CDR2 LQKENI. The CDR3 has 15 amino acids. The CDR3 here is CASSPGQGAPYEQYF. DNA of the CDR3: TGTGCCAGCTCACCGGGGCAGGGGGCTCCCTACGAGCAGTACTTC.

The rearrangement uses TRBV7-6 and TRBJ2-1; a weak D match, TRBD1 (5 bases). The germline V gene has CDR1 SGHVS and CDR2 FNYEAQ. Trimming left V 3 bases short and J 3 bases short, with 12 bases between. There are 15 residues in the CDR3. CDR3 DNA: TGTGCCAGCAGCTTTGGTACAGGCCGCTACAATGAGCAGTTCTTC. It specifies CASSFGTGRYNEQFF.

J is TRBJ1-1 and V is TRBV5-4, with a tentative D call TRBD1 (5 bases). Germline CDR1 is SGHNT and CDR2 is YYREEE (reference sequence). The CDR3 covers 14 residues. With 4 bases removed from V and 8 bases from J, the gap between germline ends came to 18 bases. The CDR3 DNA follows: TGTGCCAGCAGCCCGGACAAACTAAGAAACGAAGCTTTCTTT. It is translated as CASSPDKLRNEAFF.

DNA for the CDR3: TGTGCCAGCAGCCAGGCCAGCAGAGCCTCTGGAAACACCATATATTTT. This gives the protein CASSQASRASGNTIYF. The V and J genes are TRBV5-5 and TRBJ1-3; D ambiguous. Trimming pared 4 bases from V and 0 bases from J, leaving 14 bases between. Germline-derived CDR1 and CDR2 are SGHKS and YYEKEE (reference sequence). This CDR3 contains 16 residues. The full variable domain, with the rest looked up from reference TRBV5-5 and TRBJ1-3, is DAGVTQSPTHLIKTRGQQVTLRCSPISGHKSVSWYQQVLGQGPQFIFQYYEKEERGRGNFPDRFSARQFPNYSSELNVNALLLGDSALYLCASSQASRASGNTIYFGEGSWLTVV.

The chain couples TRBV14 to TRBJ1-5; D remains ambiguous. The CDR3 contains 13 residues. The germline V gene has CDR1 SGHDN and CDR2 FVKESK. V was pared by 4 bases and J by 10 bases, with 14 bases between. The CDR3 region is CASSPYGRDPQHF. The CDR3 nucleotides read TGTGCCAGCAGCCCCTATGGCCGGGATCCCCAGCATTTT. Full variable domain (outside the CDR3, taken from reference TRBV14 and TRBJ1-5): EAGVTQFPSHSVIEKGQTVTLRCDPISGHDNLYWYRRVMGKEIKFLLHFVKESKQDESGMPNNRFLAERTGGTYSTLKVQPAELEDSGVYFCASSPYGRDPQHFGDGTRLSIL.

The chain couples TRBV2 to TRBJ2-2; D is undetermined. Per germline, CDR1 SNHLY and CDR2 FYNNEI. V dropped 4 bases and J dropped 1 base, with 10 bases sitting between them. The length of the CDR3 is 15 residues. CDR3 sequence (DNA): TGTGCCAGCAGTGTAGGTACTAAGAACACCGGGGAGCTGTTTTTT. Translating it yields CASSVGTKNTGELFF.

Comment on this clone: Other nucleotide sequences in the sample specify the same CDR3. J is TRBJ1-1 and V is TRBV6-5; D is undetermined. CDR3 size: 14 residues. Germline V gene lookup returns CDR1 MNHEY and CDR2 SVGAGI. V was shortened by 6 bases and J by 1 base, with 12 bases between the two germline ends. DNA of the CDR3: TGTGCCAGCAGCCGGGATACCCGGAACACTGAAGCTTTCTTT. This codes for CASSRDTRNTEAFF.

This chain connects TRBV5-4 to TRBJ1-1; D is possibly TRBD1 (6 bases). The germline V gene has CDR1 SGHNT and CDR2 YYREEE (reference sequence). This CDR3 spans 14 amino acids. Between the trimmed V and J ends, which lost 4 bases and 10 bases, there was a span of 20 bases. The CDR3 is CASSLGGDGTGAFF. The CDR3 nucleotides read TGTGCCAGCAGCCTAGGGGGGGACGGAACGGGAGCTTTCTTT.

The chain is built from TRBV5-1 and TRBJ1-6, with D possibly being TRBD1 (5 bases). The CDR3 has 15 amino acids. Trimming took 4 bases from V and 4 from J, leaving 12 bases between them. Germline CDR1 SGHRS, CDR2 YFSETQ. DNA of the CDR3: TGCGCCAGCAGCCCTTCGGGGGGGTATAATTCACCCCTCCACTTT. Protein sequence: CASSPSGGYNSPLHF.

V and J are TRBV5-6 and TRBJ1-6, with TRBD1 as a possible D gene (5 bases). CDR3 length: 16 residues. The V gene lost 4 bases and the J gene lost 5 bases, with 16 bases spanning the gap. Germline lookup yields CDR1 SGHDT and CDR2 YYEEEE. CDR3 sequence: CASSRRGGRDNSPLHF. The CDR3 nucleotides read TGTGCCAGCAGCCGGAGAGGTGGCAGGGATAATTCACCCCTCCACTTT.

The genes are TRBV2 and TRBJ2-1; 8 bases match TRBD1. V was pared by 6 bases and J by 6 bases, with 7 bases of the junction left unmatched. This CDR3 comprises 14 residues. Germline loops: CDR1 SNHLY, CDR2 FYNNEI. The chain's CDR3 is CASRFDRGGNEQFF. DNA for the CDR3: TGTGCCAGCAGGTTCGACAGGGGAGGCAATGAGCAGTTCTTC.

The rearrangement uses TRBV11-2 and TRBJ2-7; TRBD1 matches at 7 bases. The germline V gene encodes CDR1 SGHAT and CDR2 FQNNGV. V dropped 1 base and J dropped 5; count of bases not matched to a gene: 8. CDR3 size: 15 residues. The CDR3 is CASSLVGQVINEQYF. As DNA, the CDR3 is TGTGCCAGCAGCTTAGTAGGACAGGTAATTAACGAGCAGTACTTC.

The chain has TRBV5-1 and TRBJ2-1; 13 bases agree with TRBD2. J gave up 7 bases and V 4 bases, and 2 bases lay outside the gene matches. Germline assignment: CDR1 SGHRS and CDR2 YFSETQ. The CDR3 length is 14 residues. CDR3 protein: CASSAGLAGNEQFF. The CDR3 coding sequence is TGCGCCAGCAGCGCGGGACTAGCGGGGAATGAGCAGTTCTTC.

This chain joins TRBV11-3 and TRBJ2-3, with 10 bases fitting TRBD1. Germline CDR1 SGHNT, CDR2 YENEEA. CDR3 length: 16 residues. The V and J ends lost 2 bases and 4 bases, in that order; junction bases with no gene match: 6. The DNA for the CDR3 is TGTGCCAGCAGCTTACTGGGACAGGGGCGTCCAGATACGCAGTATTTT. Protein sequence: CASSLLGQGRPDTQYF.

The rearrangement links TRBV5-4 to TRBJ1-6, with 7 bases identical to TRBD1. J lost 10 bases, V lost 1 base, and 11 bases had no gene match. CDR1 SGHNT and CDR2 YYREEE come from the germline V gene (reference sequence). The CDR3 sequence is 16 residues long. Here the CDR3 reads CASSLRPTGVLSPLHF. In nucleotides, the CDR3 is TGTGCCAGCAGCTTGAGGCCAACAGGGGTTCTCTCACCCCTCCACTTT.

The rearrangement links TRBV30 to TRBJ1-5; no reliable D call. The germline V gene has CDR1 GTSNPN and CDR2 SVGIG (reference sequence). V shed 4 bases and J shed 0 bases, with 7 bases lying between them. CDR3 length: 13 amino acids. The DNA of the CDR3 is TGTGCCTGGATTGACAATAGCAATCAGCCCCAGCATTTT. This codes for CAWIDNSNQPQHF. Together with reference TRBV30 and TRBJ1-5, the CDR3 gives the full variable domain: SQTIHQWPATLVQPVGSPLSLECTVEGTSNPNLYWYRQAAGRGLQLLFYSVGIGQISSEVPQNLSASRPQDRQFILSSKKLLLSDSGFYLCAWIDNSNQPQHFGDGTRLSIL.

V is TRBV5-4 and J is TRBJ2-1; 7 positions agree with TRBD2. The V gene's germline CDR1 is SGHNT and CDR2 YYREEE (reference sequence). This CDR3 has 13 amino acids. After removal of 4 bases from V and 7 bases from J, the junction contained 5 bases not matched to a gene. This CDR3 is CASSDPGRNEQFF. The DNA of the CDR3 is TGTGCCAGCAGCGACCCCGGGAGGAATGAGCAGTTCTTC.

V gene TRBV6-5 combines with J gene TRBJ2-1; a possible D gene is TRBD2 (5 bases). V was pared by 8 bases and J by 7 bases, with 18 bases between. The CDR3 extends over 14 amino acids. Looked up from germline, CDR1 is MNHEY and CDR2 is SVGAGI. CDR3: CASAPAGKRNEQFF. CDR3 nucleotide sequence: TGTGCCAGCGCTCCAGCCGGGAAGAGGAATGAGCAGTTCTTC.

The chain has TRBV6-5 and TRBJ1-2; D gene uncertain. The CDR3 runs to 11 residues. Germline CDR1 reads MNHEY; CDR2 reads SVGAGI. Trimming shortened V by 2 bases and J by 8 bases, and 6 bases separated the two germline ends. The chain's CDR3 is CASSYAGGYTF. The DNA for the CDR3 is TGTGCCAGCAGTTACGCGGGCGGCTACACCTTC.

The J gene is TRBJ1-5, the V gene TRBV30; possible D gene TRBD1, 5 bases. V was pared by 7 bases and J by 6 bases, with 16 bases between. The CDR3 length is 13 residues. Germline CDR1 reads GTSNPN; CDR2 reads SVGIG (reference sequence). CDR3 coding DNA: TGTGCCTCCGCAGGGAAGTTGGGTCAGCCCCAGCATTTT. Translation: CASAGKLGQPQHF.

The chain has TRBV6-6 and TRBJ2-7; D gene uncertain. The CDR3 loop spans 13 amino acids. The germline CDR1 and CDR2 sequences are MNHNY and SVGAGI (reference sequence). The V gene lost 6 bases and the J gene lost 2 bases, with 11 bases spanning the gap. CDR3 sequence: CASRLHQTYEQYF. CDR3 DNA sequence: TGTGCCAGCAGACTACACCAGACCTACGAGCAGTACTTC.

This sequence joins TRBV29-1 and TRBJ2-5; weak D call: TRBD1 (5 bases). V was cut by 4 bases and J by 3 bases, with 6 bases left in between. Germline V lookup: CDR1 SQVTM, CDR2 ANQGSEA. The CDR3 runs to 11 residues. The CDR3 region has the DNA TGCAGCGTTGCCAGGGAAGAGACCCAGTACTTC. Translated: CSVAREETQYF.

The gene calls are TRBV19 and TRBJ1-1; D ambiguous. CDR1 LNHDA and CDR2 SQIVND come from the germline V gene (reference sequence). This CDR3 region has 14 residues. V was clipped by 1 base and J by 0 bases, with 6 bases between them. The CDR3 DNA sequence: TGTGCCAGTAGTATAGGCGCCCTGAACACTGAAGCTTTCTTT. As protein: CASSIGALNTEAFF. The whole variable domain, remainder taken from reference TRBV19 and TRBJ1-1, is DGGITQSPKYLFRKEGQNVTLSCEQNLNHDAMYWYRQDPGQGLRLIYYSQIVNDFQKGDIAEGYSVSREKKESFPLTVTSAQKNPTAFYLCASSIGALNTEAFFGQGTRLTVV.

The gene calls are TRBV5-6 and TRBJ2-6, with D hard to call. The CDR3 loop spans 16 amino acids. CDR1 and CDR2 from the germline V gene are SGHDT and YYEEEE. Trimming removed 4 bases at V and 0 bases at J, with 11 bases between. The CDR3 sequence is CASSPAFSSGANVLTF. Written as DNA, the CDR3 is TGTGCCAGCAGCCCTGCGTTTAGCTCTGGGGCCAACGTCCTGACTTTC.